The 27 T cell receptor beta chains below come from one sample, sequenced in a study of response to subunit inactivated influenza vaccine. One entry per CDR3 protein, called by TCRdb with MiXCR from the RT-PCR reads. The table includes more than 600,000 distinct CDR3 sequences, about 18% detected once. The sequences come from PBMCs from blood, collected more than 4 days after vaccination. These receptors all stem from a man between 50 and 59 years old who received an inactivated influenza vaccine.

This clonotype was found a few times. This chain links TRBV7-2 with TRBJ1-4, with D unclear. V lost 3 bases to trimming and J lost 0 bases, with 11 bases between them. Germline loops: CDR1 SGHTA, CDR2 FQGNSA. The CDR3 has 16 residues. CDR3 coding DNA: TGTGCCAGCAGCTTGACTTTAGGGTCAACTAATGAAAAACTGTTTTTT. As protein: CASSLTLGSTNEKLFF.

This clonotype has only a few counts. This chain connects TRBV7-2 to TRBJ1-6; TRBD1 might be the D (5 bases). Germline-derived CDR1 and CDR2 are SGHTA and FQGNSA. This CDR3 comprises 15 residues. V dropped 2 bases and J dropped 8 bases, with 13 bases sitting between them. CDR3 DNA: TGTGCCAGCAGCTTAACAGGCGGCACGGATTCACCCCTCCACTTT. Translating it yields CASSLTGGTDSPLHF.

This clonotype was counted only a few times. The chain couples TRBV12-3 or TRBV12-4 to TRBJ2-3; 8 bases line up with TRBD1. CDR3 length: 16 residues. Trimming cost V 1 base and J 6 bases; bases outside gene matches: 9. Here the CDR3 DNA reads TGTGCCAGCAGTTTAGTCGCGCAGGGGGCCCGGGATACGCAGTATTTT. Translating it yields CASSLVAQGARDTQYF.

The J gene is TRBJ2-7, the V gene TRBV5-6; maybe TRBD2 (5 bases). Trimming took 4 bases from V and 1 from J, leaving 15 bases between them. Germline-derived CDR1 and CDR2 are SGHDT and YYEEEE. The CDR3 totals 15 residues. CDR3 nucleotides: TGTGCCAGCAGCCGTCGGACTTCGCCGTCCTACGAGCAGTACTTC. Amino acids: CASSRRTSPSYEQYF. Full variable domain (rest looked up from reference TRBV5-6 and TRBJ2-7): DAGVTQSPTHLIKTRGQQVTLRCSPKSGHDTVSWYQQALGQGPQFIFQYYEEEERQRGNFPDRFSGHQFPNYSSELNVNALLLGDSALYLCASSRRTSPSYEQYFGPGTRLTVT.

This sequence joins TRBV7-8 and TRBJ2-1, with unresolved D. V was trimmed by 7 bases and J by 0 bases, leaving 7 bases between them. The germline CDR1 and CDR2 sequences are SGHVS and FQNEAQ. The CDR3 covers 13 residues. In DNA, the CDR3 is TGTGCCAGCACCCAACTCTCCTACAATGAGCAGTTCTTC. Translating gives CASTQLSYNEQFF.

This clonotype showed up many times. The genes are TRBV12-3 or TRBV12-4 and TRBJ2-3; D may match TRBD1 or TRBD2 (5 bases each). The CDR3 covers 12 residues. V was shortened by 6 bases and J by 6 bases, with 10 bases between the two germline ends. Here the CDR3 reads CASSLGVDTQYF. The CDR3 DNA follows: TGTGCCAGCAGCCTGGGGGTCGATACGCAGTATTTT.

The rearrangement uses TRBV30 and TRBJ2-3; TRBD2 matches 12 bases. The germline V gene encodes CDR1 GTSNPN and CDR2 SVGIG (reference sequence). There are 16 residues in the CDR3. The junction had 14 bases not matched to a gene; V was cut back by 8 bases and J by 5 bases. The CDR3 DNA reads TGTGCCGTAGCGGGAAGACTAGCGGGAGTTCAAGATACGCAGTATTTT. Its translation: CAVAGRLAGVQDTQYF.

The sample holds one count of this clonotype. CDR3 DNA sequence: TGTGCCAGCAGCCTAAGACTAGCGGAGCGCACTGGGGCCAACGTCCTGACTTTC. Encoded protein: CASSLRLAERTGANVLTF. This rearrangement joins TRBV11-2 to TRBJ2-6, with 9 bases lining up with TRBD2. The germline V gene has CDR1 SGHAT and CDR2 FQNNGV. CDR3 length: 18 amino acids. With 5 bases clipped from V and 2 bases from J, the junction kept 10 bases outside the gene matches.

The chain joins TRBV28 to TRBJ2-7; 8 bases map to TRBD1. V lost 7 bases and J lost 3; bases outside the gene matches: 8. In germline, CDR1 is MDHEN, CDR2 SYDVKM. This CDR3 contains 14 residues. The CDR3 DNA reads TGTGCCAGCAAAGGGGACAGGCGGTACTACGAGCAGTACTTC. Translated: CASKGDRRYYEQYF.

The chain has TRBV4-3 and TRBJ1-6, with TRBD1 matching over 7 bases. V shed 3 bases and J 6 bases; nucleotides not matched to a gene: 5. Germline CDR1 and CDR2: LGHNA and YSLEER. The CDR3 consists of 15 residues. CDR3 DNA: TGCGCCAGCAGCCAGGTCCCAGGGGGTAATTCACCCCTCCACTTT. Its protein is CASSQVPGGNSPLHF.

This chain uses TRBV29-1 with TRBJ2-7; tentatively, D is TRBD1 or TRBD2 (6 bases each). The V and J ends lost 6 bases and 5 bases respectively, with 14 bases between them. This CDR3 has 12 amino acids. CDR1 SQVTM and CDR2 ANQGSEA come from the germline V gene. CDR3 in amino acids: CSVIRGPDEQYF. DNA of the CDR3: TGCAGCGTCATTCGGGGGCCGGACGAGCAGTACTTC.

This sequence joins TRBV4-2 and TRBJ2-2; D gene ambiguous. Germline assignment: CDR1 LGHNA and CDR2 YNFKEQ. The V gene lost 2 bases and the J gene lost 6 bases, with 7 bases spanning the gap. The length of the CDR3 is 13 residues. The CDR3 region is CASSQRVPGELFF. CDR3 sequence (DNA): TGTGCCAGCAGCCAACGGGTGCCCGGGGAGCTGTTTTTT.

The genes are TRBV10-3 and TRBJ2-7, with no clear D. This CDR3 spans 11 amino acids. Germline V gives CDR1 ENHRY, CDR2 SYGVKD. The ends were cut back, 3 bases at V and 5 bases at J, with 5 bases in the middle. CDR3: CAISDLNEQYF. Here the CDR3 DNA reads TGTGCCATCAGTGACCTCAACGAGCAGTACTTC.

CDR3: CASSPGRADQPQHF. Here the CDR3 DNA reads TGTGCCAGCAGCCCCGGGAGGGCGGACCAGCCCCAGCATTTT. The chain couples TRBV12-3 or TRBV12-4 to TRBJ1-5; unclear D gene. This CDR3 comprises 14 residues. V was clipped by 6 bases and J by 7 bases, with 16 bases between them.

The chain couples TRBV15 to TRBJ2-1; D is perhaps TRBD2 (6 bases). Germline V gene lookup returns CDR1 LNHNV and CDR2 YYDKDF (reference sequence). The V and J ends lost 6 bases and 5 bases respectively, with 11 bases between them. The CDR3 extends over 13 amino acids. CDR3 in amino acids: CATRLGLNNEQFF. The CDR3 DNA follows: TGTGCCACCAGACTGGGACTTAACAATGAGCAGTTCTTC.

This chain uses TRBV5-5 with TRBJ1-1; 11 nucleotides agree with TRBD1. Germline trimming cut 3 bases from V and 13 bases from J; bases unmatched to any gene: 5. The CDR3 length is 12 residues. Germline lookup yields CDR1 SGHKS and CDR2 YYEKEE (reference sequence). The CDR3 loop is CASSWDRGNVFF. In DNA, the CDR3 is TGTGCCAGCAGCTGGGACAGGGGGAACGTTTTCTTT.

This clonotype turned up a few times. The V call is TRBV6-5, the J call TRBJ2-7, with D perhaps TRBD1 (6 bases). Deletions cut 2 bases from V and 3 bases from J, with 8 bases between. The CDR3 runs to 13 residues. Per germline, CDR1 MNHEY and CDR2 SVGAGI. CDR3 DNA: TGTGCCAGCAGTTACACAGGGAGCTACGAGCAGTACTTC. Its translation is CASSYTGSYEQYF.

This clonotype was observed at least ten times. This sequence joins TRBV24-1 and TRBJ2-1; no clear D. The CDR3 spans 12 residues. V gave up 6 bases and J gave up 4 bases, with 6 bases separating them. Germline V CDR1 and CDR2: KGHDR, SFDVKD. The CDR3 DNA sequence: TGTGCCACCAGTACCGGTTACAATGAGCAGTTCTTC. Translation gives CATSTGYNEQFF.

On this clonotype: Compared with germline, one end of the junction differs, possibly owing to a read error. The J gene is TRBJ1-3, the V gene TRBV4-2; D ambiguous. The germline V gene encodes CDR1 LGHNA and CDR2 YNFKEQ. This CDR3 has 13 residues. The CDR3 loop is CASSQESGNTIYF. CDR3 bases: TGTGCTAGCAGCCAAGAAAGTGGAAACACCATATATTTT.

This clonotype was found many times. This chain uses TRBV24-1 with TRBJ2-1; 8 bases map to TRBD2. Germline V lookup: CDR1 KGHDR, CDR2 SFDVKD. V shed 2 bases and J 6 bases; nucleotides not matched to a gene: 11. The CDR3 has 17 residues. The CDR3 nucleotides are TGTGCCACCAGTGATTCCAAAAAGCGGGAGAGTCTCAATGAGCAGTTCTTC. Translating it yields CATSDSKKRESLNEQFF.

This sequence joins TRBV24-1 and TRBJ2-1; D unclear. Trimming left V 5 bases short and J 0 bases short, with 13 bases between. This CDR3 spans 16 amino acids. The V gene's germline CDR1 is KGHDR and CDR2 SFDVKD. Written as DNA, the CDR3 is TGTGCCACCAGTGGAGCGCTACCGAGCTCCTACAATGAGCAGTTCTTC. It is translated as CATSGALPSSYNEQFF.

The chain carries TRBV27 and TRBJ2-7; D may be TRBD1 or TRBD2 (5 bases each). Trimming cost V 2 bases and J 2 bases, with 13 bases left between them. Per germline, CDR1 MNHEY and CDR2 SMNVEV (reference sequence). The CDR3 runs 15 residues. The CDR3 protein is CASSLTGTATYEQYF. CDR3 coding DNA: TGTGCCAGCAGTTTAACCGGGACGGCGACCTACGAGCAGTACTTC.

There are a few counts of this clonotype. The chain employs TRBV6-1 and TRBJ2-5; 7 bases are a match to TRBD2. J lost 2 bases, V lost 6 bases, and 6 bases had no gene match. This CDR3 is built from 14 residues. Germline loops: CDR1 MNHNS, CDR2 SASEGT. The CDR3 DNA sequence: TGTGCCAGCAGGACCGGACTAGAACAAGAGACCCAGTACTTC. Translating it yields CASRTGLEQETQYF.

This clonotype was seen a handful of times. This rearrangement joins TRBV20-1 to TRBJ2-3; 7 nucleotides line up with TRBD2. Losses at the gene ends were 4 bases for V and 3 bases for J; bases not matched to a gene: 16. The CDR3 has 17 residues. CDR1 is DFQATT, CDR2 SNEGSKA, per germline (reference sequence). The CDR3 bases are TGCAGTGCTACAGTCCTCCGAGGACTAGGGATTACAGATACGCAGTATTTT. Its protein product is CSATVLRGLGITDTQYF.

This chain links TRBV11-2 with TRBJ1-1; D remains unclear. The V gene's germline CDR1 is SGHAT and CDR2 FQNNGV. The CDR3 sequence is 10 residues long. Trimming stripped 5 bases from V and 4 bases from J, with 2 bases between. The CDR3 bases are TGTGCCAGCAGCATCACTGAAGCTTTCTTT. Protein product: CASSITEAFF.

The chain uses TRBV18 and TRBJ1-1; TRBD1 matches 7 bases. The CDR3 covers 17 residues. Trimming cost V 0 bases and J 10 bases; bases outside gene matches: 17. From germline, CDR1 is KGHSH and CDR2 LQKENI. The CDR3 sequence: CASSPPKGLGLQGVAFF. The CDR3 DNA reads TGTGCCAGCTCACCACCGAAGGGCCTCGGTCTGCAGGGGGTAGCTTTCTTT.

DNA of the CDR3: TGTGCCACCAGCGCCCAGACACTTACCTACGAGCAGTACTTC. The encoded protein is CATSAQTLTYEQYF. This rearrangement joins TRBV15 to TRBJ2-7; no reliable D call. The CDR3 covers 14 residues. Deletions cut 5 bases from V and 2 bases from J, with 13 bases between. Germline CDR1 reads LNHNV; CDR2 reads YYDKDF (reference sequence).